The present entry profiles one T cell receptor beta chain with its context. These data come from a study of blood T cell repertoires in COVID-19. Overall study context: There were acute and convalescent COVID-19 samples, and they came from the United States, Italy and Spain. Nucleic acid was either cDNA or gDNA, and it came from T cells, B-cell-depleted T cells, or PBMCs.

Authors' processing steps: Estimation of nucleated cell counts was performed using reference gene primer amplification. Libraries were prepared by immunoSEQ multiplex PCR; TCRdb keeps only in-frame clonotypes and omits some of them. D and trimming were read from the DNA, whereas the V and J calls and clone size are those reported in that table. The sample contains 45,000 or so clones, over 65% of which appear only once. CDR3 length equals 18 residues. Trimming took 6 bases from V and 6 from J; bases not matched to a gene: 12. CDR1 is MDHEN, CDR2 SYDVKM, per germline. The material sequenced was peripheral blood. The receptor comes from a man at least 80 years old with acute or convalescent COVID-19. This chain connects TRBV28 to TRBJ2-2; 14 bases line up with TRBD2. For the CDR3, the DNA is TGTGCCAGCAGGGGACTAGCGGGAGTAAAGGACCTCGCCGGGGAGCTGTTTTTT. Translating gives CASRGLAGVKDLAGELFF.